This section outlines one T cell receptor beta chain sequence together with its context. This clonotype was seen a few times. Its antigen is currently not known. No base quality values were provided; no much bigger clone lies one nucleotide off. This sample was taken from a study of blood T cells in healthy people across ages (dated by TCRdb to the mid-2010s). For the wider study: Template switching captured roughly one uniquely barcoded TCR beta cDNA molecule per two T cells in model experiments. Two additional independent replicas of 1 million unique cDNA reads from the same blood draw were analyzed for two donors (one aged 18 to 29 and one aged 80 or older). Donors were grouped into four age groups: young (average 16 years), middle-aged (39), aged (approximately 67) and long-lived (around 80). Using deep sequencing normalized with unique cDNA molecular identifiers, the study measured how TCR beta repertoire diversity changes with age. To avoid experimental bias, donors of different ages were spread randomly across the sequencing lanes. Results and caveats for the whole study, not just this receptor: Bulk unsorted PBMC profiling prevented conclusive comparison of naive and antigen-experienced compartments. The long-lived group showed more naive CD4+ T cells, fewer expanded clones and increased TCR diversity than the aged group, suggesting age selection. Observed TCR beta diversity per million T cells fell roughly linearly with age, and a significant reduction was already apparent by age about 38. Estimates of total diversity based on one million sequenced T cells were regarded as lower bounds and as underestimates. A strong correlation was found between observed TCR beta diversity and the percentage of naive T cells measured by flow cytometry. Because the CMV infection status of the donors was unknown, age-related changes in expanded clonotypes may potentially have been confounded.

Donors were around 37 systemically healthy Caucasian individuals from Russia aged roughly 6 to 95 years. Each donor gave about 9.2 milliliters of peripheral blood, drawn into EDTA-treated Vacutainer tubes. Ficoll-Paque density-gradient centrifugation was used to isolate PBMCs, with at least 6.5 million per sample. Total RNA, at least 6 micrograms per sample, was extracted from PBMCs with Trizol reagent. For every donor, an aliquot of PBMCs went through flow cytometry to measure the percentages of naive CD45RAhigh/CD27high T cells. At the junction V is shortened by 3 bases and J by 2 bases, with 10 bases in between. The CDR1 and CDR2 encoded by the germline V gene (reference sequence) are LNHNV and YYDKDF. The cysteine opens and the phenylalanine closes a CDR3 of 14 amino acids. Of all the DNA, just the CDR3 is kept, 42 bases in frame from base 1. To prepare the library, 5' RACE was applied. The sample was run on an Illumina HiSeq 2500. The second PCR ran for about 6 to 12 cycles and used a J-beta primer mix along with a sample-barcoded 5' primer. A template-switch 5' adaptor carrying 12 random nucleotides introduced a unique molecular identifier onto each TCR beta cDNA molecule. Each sample yielded at least 2.5 million CDR3-containing paired-end reads. The Mint cDNA synthesis kit, primed by a TRBC-specific oligonucleotide, was used to synthesize first-strand cDNA from all RNA. All cDNA was treated with uracil-DNA glycosylase and then went through a first 18-cycle PCR with the universal primers M1SS and BC2_uni_R. The study's own analysis went as follows. For normalization, 1 million high-quality reads, each with a distinct molecular identifier, were randomly selected from each sample. Reads with shared molecular identifiers were discarded instead of being binned into consensus sequences. MiTCR, with a Q25 quality threshold and the strictest error-elimination algorithm, was used for CDR3 identification, clonotype clustering and error correction. A nonparametric unseen species model with Euler transformation was used to estimate lower-bound total TCR beta diversity. Using fastp trimming at Q25 and MiXCR clonotype assembly, TCRdb reanalyzed the public sequencing data and kept in-frame beta chains. Each CDR3 protein appears once, grouped with its most common genes and DNA. The V and J calls reflect TCRdb's pipeline rather than the authors' work. The sample table holds about 640,000 distinct CDR3 sequences, of which approximately 50% were seen once. Clones ranked in the top ten supply approximately 40% of the sample.

The clonotype originates from a man aged 60 to 75 in good health. The chain links TRBV15 with TRBJ2-5; possibly the D gene is TRBD1, per 7 matching bases. Sequenced: blood. CDR3 loop: CATSRRGQQETQYF. The nucleotide sequence is given as TGTGCCACCAGCAGGCGGGGACAGCAAGAGACCCAGTACTTC. With all but the CDR3 taken from the reference TRBV15 and TRBJ2-5 genes, the full variable domain is: DAMVIQNPRYQVTQFGKPVTLSCSQTLNHNVMYWYQQKSSQAPKLLFHYYDKDFNNEADTPDNFQSRRPNTSFCFLDIRSPGLGDTAMYLCATSRRGQQETQYFGPGTRLLVL.